This TCR beta chain was captured by sequencing in a study of blood T cell repertoires in COVID-19. Study as a whole: Samples of COVID-19 (acute and convalescent) were obtained from the United States, Italy and Spain. PBMCs, B-cell-depleted T cells, or T cells provided the cDNA or gDNA that made up the material.

Only in-frame clones appear in the TCRdb table, and some are missing; sequencing was by immunoSEQ multiplex PCR. The sample holds 150,000 to 200,000 clones, about 85% seen once. The TCR was taken from an elderly man with COVID-19, enrolled during active disease. The sequenced sample consisted of peripheral blood.

Written as DNA, the CDR3 is TGCGCCAGCAGCTGGGGACTAGCGGGGGGCGCCTACGAGCAGTACTTC. This translates into CASSWGLAGGAYEQYF. The chain uses TRBV5-1 and TRBJ2-7, with TRBD2 matching over 15 bases. The J segment lost 2 bases and the V segment lost 3 bases, leaving 3 bases of the junction unmatched. This CDR3 region has 16 residues. Looked up from germline, CDR1 is SGHRS and CDR2 is YFSETQ.